This TCR beta chain was recorded in a study of shared clonotypes between healthy human individuals. Clones were sequenced by immunoSEQ multiplex PCR, and TCRdb holds only the in-frame ones, with some missing. The sample yields about 960,000 clones, roughly 72% seen once. The study separated CD4+ cells into CD45RA+ naive and CD45RA-negative memory subsets. Study-level points and caveats: Genetic and exposure-history diversity was limited by the few donors.

Worth noting for this clone: Its antigen is not identified. The germline gene is not matched at one end of the junction; a read error may be the cause.

CDR3 size: 15 residues. CDR1 SSHAT and CDR2 FNYEAQ come from the germline V gene (reference sequence). The sequence derives from a young man in good health. The chain has TRBV7-7 and TRBJ2-3; TRBD1 aligns across 8 bases. Material: memory CD4+ T cells sorted from blood. Regarding subset: CD45RA-negative fraction. The CDR3, as DNA: TGTGCTAGCAGCTTGACAGGGGCCCCCACAGATACGCAGTATTTT. Protein sequence: CASSLTGAPTDTQYF.